This is a list of T cell receptor beta chains from one sample in a study of STAT5B mutations in CD4+ large granular lymphocyte leukemia. Libraries were prepared by immunoSEQ multiplex PCR; TCRdb keeps only in-frame clonotypes and omits some of them. The sample yields 25,000 to 35,000 clones, roughly 76% seen once. The material sequenced was CD4+ T cells from blood buffy coats. The source of these receptors is a human donor in good health. Both conserved end residues are part of each CDR3. A D gene is named only where the DNA matches it firmly. Expanded clones get a size class; other rows say once, few or many, or leave the size out.

-	TRBJ1-1	-	TRBV18	TGTGCCAGCTCACCGCAAACAGGAAACACTGAAGCTTTCTTT	CASSPQTGNTEAFF
-	TRBJ2-3	TRBD1	TRBV19	TGTGCCAGTAGTGTCTCCGGGACAGGGGGCACAGATACGCAGTATTTT	CASSVSGTGGTDTQYF
-	TRBJ2-3	TRBD2	TRBV9	TGTGCCAGCAGCGTCGGACTAGCGGGATTTACAGATACGCAGTATTTT	CASSVGLAGFTDTQYF
-	TRBJ2-1	TRBD1	TRBV11-3	TGTGCCAGCAGCACGACAGGGTGGCATGAGCAGTTCTTC	CASSTTGWHEQFF
-	TRBJ1-1	-	TRBV18	TGTGCCAGCTCCGTAGGAGCTTCCAACACTGAAGCTTTCTTT	CASSVGASNTEAFF
-	TRBJ1-5	TRBD1	TRBV28	TGTGCCAGCAGTTTATTGGGGCCAGGGGGAAACAATCAGCCCCAGCATTTT	CASSLLGPGGNNQPQHF
-	TRBJ2-2	-	TRBV27	TGTGCCAGCATGACCCCTTGGGGCACCGGGGAGCTGTTTTTT	CASMTPWGTGELFF
once	TRBJ2-7	-	TRBV6-5	TGTGCCAGCAGTCGGACGGGTCTAAGACAGCAGTACTTC	CASSRTGLRQQYF
-	TRBJ1-5	TRBD1	TRBV18	TGTGCCAGCTCACCATCTGCGGGACAGGGGGGTCAGCCCCAGCATTTT	CASSPSAGQGGQPQHF
-	TRBJ1-1	TRBD1	TRBV7-2	TGTGCCAGCAGCTTAGTGTTTTCGCAGGGGGGTGAAGCTTTCTTT	CASSLVFSQGGEAFF
-	TRBJ1-3	-	TRBV6-1	TGTGCCAGCAGTGAAGGGAACACCATATATTTT	CASSEGNTIYF
-	TRBJ2-5	-	TRBV12-5	TGTGCTAGTGGTTTGGTACTTAGGGCTGGGGGCCAAGAGACCCAGTACTTC	CASGLVLRAGGQETQYF
-	TRBJ1-5	-	TRBV28	TGTGCCAGCAGTTCATCCAGGGTTAGCAATCAGCCCCAGCATTTT	CASSSSRVSNQPQHF
-	TRBJ2-5	TRBD1	TRBV7-6	TGTGCCAGCAGCCCGGGGACAGGGAAAGAGACCCAGTACTTC	CASSPGTGKETQYF
-	TRBJ2-5	TRBD1	TRBV4-1	TGCGCCAGCAGCCAAGATGGGACAGGGGGAGAGACCCAGTACTTC	CASSQDGTGGETQYF
-	TRBJ1-5	-	TRBV21-1	TGTGCCAGCAAAGGGGGGAGAAATCAGCCCCAGCATTTT	CASKGGRNQPQHF
-	TRBJ1-2	-	TRBV5-8	TGTGCCAGCAGCTTGGGGTTGTCGGGGGCGCGTGGCTACACCTTC	CASSLGLSGARGYTF
few	TRBJ1-5	-	TRBV10-3	TGTGCCTCGAGTAATAGCAATCAGCCCCAGCATTTT	CASSNSNQPQHF
-	TRBJ2-7	-	TRBV2	TGTGCCAGCAGGGGAGGACAGTGGGCTGGGCAGTACTTC	CASRGGQWAGQYF
-	TRBJ2-4	-	TRBV6-7	TGTGCCAGCACCCCCTGGTCGCGTCTAGCCAAAAACATTCAGTACTTC	CASTPWSRLAKNIQYF
few	TRBJ2-2	-	TRBV5-1	TGCGCCAGCAGCTTGAGGAGAAACACCGGGGAGCTGTTTTTT	CASSLRRNTGELFF
-	TRBJ2-4	-	TRBV28	TGTGCCAGCGGATCTAGCTGGAACATTCAGTACTTC	CASGSSWNIQYF
-	TRBJ1-3	TRBD1	TRBV11-2	TGTGCCAGCAGCTTAGGGCAGGGACCCGGGACAGGAGGAAACACCATATATTTT	CASSLGQGPGTGGNTIYF
-	TRBJ2-5	-	TRBV6-6	TGTGCCAGCAGTTCAGGGGATGTAGAGACCCAGTACTTC	CASSSGDVETQYF
-	TRBJ1-5	-	TRBV6-1	TGTGCCAGCAGTGAATTGTGGGATCAGCCCCAGCATTTT	CASSELWDQPQHF
-	TRBJ2-3	-	TRBV5-1	TGCGCCAGCAGCCCATGGACCGCTAGCACAGATACGCAGTATTTT	CASSPWTASTDTQYF